The text below deals with one T cell receptor beta chain. The record originates from a study of cytomegalovirus exposure and HLA in healthy donors. CDR3 length: 12 amino acids. Trimming removed 3 bases from V and 7 bases from J, with 11 bases in between. Germline assignment: CDR1 SGDLS and CDR2 YYNGEE. This PCR relied on a set of 60 Vbeta primers and 13 Jbeta primers. This table comes from immunoSEQ multiplex PCR, and its TCRdb copy is limited to in-frame clones, with some not included. The sample shows about 120,000 clones, around 79% of them seen only once. This clonotype was obtained from a woman aged 25 to 39 in good health and CMV-seropositive. V and J are TRBV9 and TRBJ2-7; a possible D gene is TRBD2 (5 bases). The sample taken for sequencing was PBMCs. In DNA, the CDR3 is TGTGCCAGCAGCGGGACCTCGGGGGAGCAGTACTTC. Translated, it gives CASSGTSGEQYF.